The clone carrying this T cell receptor beta chain was seen a handful of times. The antigen remains undetermined. Each individual donor underwent a draw of ten milliliters of peripheral blood. The data belong to a study of blood T cells in healthy people across ages. Study-level information: Template switching picked up about one barcoded beta molecule for each two T cells. Regarding the study as a whole: There were more naive CD4+ cells and higher diversity in long-lived donors than in aged donors.

For the second PCR, which ran for about 7 to 11 cycles, a sample-barcoded 5' primer and a J-beta primer mix were used. TCRdb recomputed calls from the 5' RACE reads with MiXCR, one row per CDR3 protein. The table has 540,000 or so distinct CDR3 sequences, about 25% seen once; the top ten hold 7.5% to 9%. The CDR3 is 17 residues long. The germline V gene encodes CDR1 ENHRY and CDR2 SYGVKD. These data were also reused for a study on T cells of mothers and their children. This second study says: Per mother, over 9.5 million TCR beta CDR3 reads were obtained; per child, 2.5 million to 3.5 million.

This clonotype was obtained from a boy younger than 18 in good health. The gene calls are TRBV10-3 and TRBJ2-5; 10 bases map to TRBD2. Gene TRBJ2-1 matches the end of the DNA better, so the J call may be wrong. Specimen: blood. The CDR3 DNA reads TGTGCCATCAGTGAGTTGCTAGCGGGAGATGTGGGCAATGAGCAGTTCTTC. This encodes CAISELLAGDVGNEQFF.